The sequence of this T cell receptor (beta chain) was determined in a study of CD8+ T cells in alopecia areata (dated by TCRdb to the late 2010s). The study in broad terms: Skin from C3H/HeJ donors with spontaneous alopecia (about 6-12 months old) was grafted onto female C3H/HeJ recipients aged roughly 7-10 weeks. Scalp clonality was compared across normal scalp (n=4), patchy alopecia areata scalp (n=8), and alopecia totalis/universalis scalp (n=8). Scalp tissue and sorted CD4+ and CD8+ peripheral blood T cells from patchy and totalis/universalis alopecia areata patients and from healthy controls were covered by human TCRbeta sequencing. High-throughput TCRbeta sequencing was used to examine T cell clonal expansion in alopecia areata in both the C3H/HeJ mouse model and human patients. TCRbeta CDR3 regions were amplified by immunoSEQ multiplex PCR with 35 Vbeta forward and 13 Jbeta reverse primers. RNA was obtained with the PAXgene miRNA kit for fixed scalp, the miRNeasy kit for PBMCs, and the RNeasy kit for mouse skin. On the study overall, not on this receptor specifically: TCR sequences shared between patients were less clear than in mice, possibly partly because of HLA diversity in the patient population. Higher clonality and more expanded CD8+ clones were observed in lesional scalp than in normal scalp, particularly in alopecia totalis/universalis, a finding suggestive of antigenic drive. Unlike mouse skin, where gammadelta T cells dominate, normal human skin contains resident alphabeta T cells that get sequenced too, which complicates analysis of the scalp TCR repertoire.

In its sample, this clone was seen a few times. Its target antigen remains unknown. This is a murine receptor, so its gene nomenclature and germline sequences are mouse based. The missing CDR3 end, 4 residues past where the read stops, is filled in from the germline J gene. The library was built by means of the immunoSEQ multiplex PCR assay. RNA was extracted from all samples and reverse transcribed into cDNA, which served as template for TCR sequencing. SuperScript III was used for first-strand cDNA synthesis, primed with a 2:1 mix of oligo-dT and random hexamers. A synthetic immune receptor repertoire was used to measure amplification bias, and any remaining bias was corrected computationally. Sequencing of the libraries was done on Illumina HiSeq using 60 bp reads that spanned the CDR3 and were read from J toward V. Per the original workflow: Raw reads were preprocessed to remove errors, and CDR3 was defined according to IMGT conventions as the region from the conserved cysteine to phenylalanine. To get clonality, Shannon entropy was normalized by log2 of the number of productive unique TCRs and the result was subtracted from 1. Whether scalp clones were CD4 or CD8 was inferred by matching scalp TCRbeta sequences against CD4 and CD8 repertoires sorted from blood. Drawn from immuneACCESS, this table holds only the in-frame rearrangements with V and J called that TCRdb kept. Clones are partly lost; checked studies trace under half to an unresolved V gene and leave the rest unexplained. V, J and clone size derive from that table, while D and trimming were established from the DNA sequence. Listed for this sample are 250,000 or so clones, none observed only a single time. The ten largest make up 1.2% of the sample.

As encoded in the germline V gene, CDR1 is NNHDY while CDR2 is SYVADS. The CDR3 measures 13 amino acids from cysteine to phenylalanine. Part of the CDR3 DNA is given, 27 bases translated from base 1. Pooled mouse cutaneous lymph node cells were stained for CD4, CD8alpha, NKG2D, NKG2ACE and other markers and were then sorted on a BD Influx. What was sequenced was CD4+ T cells sorted from a lymph node. The chain joins TRBV13-3 to TRBJ2-1, with TRBD2 perhaps the D gene, on 7 matching bases. This TCR was sampled from a C3H/HeJ mouse with alopecia areata. Mice from this strain have the MHC haplotype H2-k. CDR3 DNA, as far as it was read: TGTGCCAGCAGAGGGGGGCTGAGGGCT. It translates as CASRGGLRA. The entire CDR3 protein is CASRGGLRAEQFF.